This T cell receptor beta chain was identified during a study of metastatic and nonmetastatic thyroid tumors. Study-wide background: Repertoire comparisons spanned blood and tumor or nodule tissue from malignant and benign thyroid patients.

This clone appeared many times. The CDR3 has 14 residues. Germline loops: CDR1 SEHNR, CDR2 FQNEAQ (reference sequence). The ends lost 5 bases at V and 5 bases at J; junction bases unmatched: 5. Thyroid surgery was preceded by no treatment in any patient. TCRdb redid the clone calls on the PCR reads using MiXCR. This table holds 30,000 to 45,000 clones, 19% found once. Sequencing was done on a sample of blood. The J gene is TRBJ2-1, the V gene TRBV7-9; 8 nucleotides agree with TRBD1. The receptor was isolated from a female donor with papillary thyroid cancer or a benign thyroid nodule (not recorded which). Some clones in this sample may be carry-over from other donors' samples. CDR3 amino acids: CASSGQGRNNEQFF. DNA for the CDR3: TGTGCCAGCAGCGGACAGGGAAGGAACAATGAGCAGTTCTTC.